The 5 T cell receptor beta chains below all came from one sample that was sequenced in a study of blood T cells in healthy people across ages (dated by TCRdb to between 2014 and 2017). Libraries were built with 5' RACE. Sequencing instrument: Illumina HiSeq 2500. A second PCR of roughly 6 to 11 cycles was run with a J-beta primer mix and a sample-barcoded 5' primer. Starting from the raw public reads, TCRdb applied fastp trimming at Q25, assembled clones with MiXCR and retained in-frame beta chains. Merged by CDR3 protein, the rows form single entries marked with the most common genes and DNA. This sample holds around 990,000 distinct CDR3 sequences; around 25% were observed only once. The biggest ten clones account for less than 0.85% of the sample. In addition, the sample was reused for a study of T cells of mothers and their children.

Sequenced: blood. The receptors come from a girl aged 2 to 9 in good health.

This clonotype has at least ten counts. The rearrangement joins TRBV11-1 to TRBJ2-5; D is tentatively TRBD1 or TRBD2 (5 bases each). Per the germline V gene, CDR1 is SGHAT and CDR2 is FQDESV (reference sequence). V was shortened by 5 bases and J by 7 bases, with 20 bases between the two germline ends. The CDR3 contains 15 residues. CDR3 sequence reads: CASSPDGTEVGTQYF. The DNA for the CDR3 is TGTGCCAGCAGCCCTGACGGGACCGAGGTCGGGACCCAGTACTTC.

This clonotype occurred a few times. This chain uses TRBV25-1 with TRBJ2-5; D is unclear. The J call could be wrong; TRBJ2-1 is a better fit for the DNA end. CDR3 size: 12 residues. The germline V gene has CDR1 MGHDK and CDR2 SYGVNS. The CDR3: CANSLRYNEQFF. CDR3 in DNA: TGTGCCAACAGCCTCCGTTACAATGAGCAGTTCTTC.

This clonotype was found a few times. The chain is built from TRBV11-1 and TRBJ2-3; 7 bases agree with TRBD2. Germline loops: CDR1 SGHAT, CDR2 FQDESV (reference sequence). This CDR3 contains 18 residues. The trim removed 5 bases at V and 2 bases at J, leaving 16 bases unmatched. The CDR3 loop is CASSPQSFLADDTDTQYF. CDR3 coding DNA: TGTGCCAGCAGCCCCCAATCGTTTCTAGCGGATGACACAGATACGCAGTATTTT.

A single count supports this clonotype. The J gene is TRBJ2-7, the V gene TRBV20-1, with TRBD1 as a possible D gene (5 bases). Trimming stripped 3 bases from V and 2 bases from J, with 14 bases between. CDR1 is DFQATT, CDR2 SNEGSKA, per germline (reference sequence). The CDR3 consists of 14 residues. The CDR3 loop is CSASRDLGPYEQYF. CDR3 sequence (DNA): TGCAGTGCTAGCAGGGATTTAGGGCCCTACGAGCAGTACTTC.

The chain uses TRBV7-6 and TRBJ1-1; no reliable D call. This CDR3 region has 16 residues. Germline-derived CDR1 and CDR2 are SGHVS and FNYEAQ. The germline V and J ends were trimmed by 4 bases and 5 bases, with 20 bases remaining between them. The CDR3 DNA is TGTGCCAGCAGCTCTACTCCCTTGCAGGAAAAAACTGAAGCTTTCTTT. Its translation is CASSSTPLQEKTEAFF.